This entry lists 13 T cell receptor beta chains sequenced from one sample in a study of CD8+ T cells in alopecia areata. Sequencing templates came from extracted RNA that was reverse transcribed into cDNA. Assay used: immunoSEQ multiplex PCR; TCRdb lists only in-frame clones, some missing. The profile shows around 170,000 clones, 40% to 65% of them singletons. Stated treatment: oral pan-JAK inhibitor, 5-10 mg twice daily. The sample here was CD8+ T cells sorted from blood, taken around week 53, from a patient treated with tofacitinib. Receptors were obtained from a human donor with alopecia areata.

V is TRBV5-4 and J is TRBJ2-7; 10 bases map to TRBD1. The CDR3 loop spans 12 amino acids. Germline CDR1 reads SGHNT; CDR2 reads YYREEE (reference sequence). The CDR3 DNA is TGTGCTTTCCGGGACAGGGGCTACGAGCAGTACTTC. Its translation: CAFRDRGYEQYF.

This clone showed up just a few times. The chain joins TRBV30 to TRBJ1-4, with D perhaps TRBD1 (5 bases). Trimming removed 4 bases at V and 6 bases at J, with 15 bases between. The germline V gene has CDR1 GTSNPN and CDR2 SVGIG (reference sequence). The length of the CDR3 is 14 residues. CDR3 DNA: TGTGCCTGGACCCTAGGGGCGGGTTATGAAAAACTGTTTTTT. Its translation is CAWTLGAGYEKLFF.

The chain employs TRBV5-4 and TRBJ2-6; D unclear. The CDR3 sequence is 11 residues long. The V gene lost 10 bases and the J gene lost 3 bases, with 5 bases spanning the gap. Per germline, CDR1 SGHNT and CDR2 YYREEE (reference sequence). CDR3 loop: CASIGANVLTF. CDR3 DNA sequence: TGTGCCTCAATTGGGGCCAACGTCCTGACTTTC. The whole variable domain, filled in from reference TRBV5-4 and TRBJ2-6, reads ETGVTQSPTHLIKTRGQQVTLRCSSQSGHNTVSWYQQALGQGPQFIFQYYREEENGRGNFPPRFSGLQFPNYSSELNVNALELDDSALYLCASIGANVLTFGAGSRLTVL.

In its sample, this clone was seen a few times. V usage is TRBV7-3 and J usage is TRBJ2-1, with 11 bases that match TRBD2. The J segment lost 5 bases and the V segment lost 1 base, leaving 1 base of the junction unmatched. The CDR3 spans 15 residues. The V gene's germline CDR1 is SGHTA and CDR2 FQGTGA. The CDR3 DNA reads TGTGCCAGCAGCTTAAGACTAGCGGGGAACAATGAGCAGTTCTTC. Protein sequence: CASSLRLAGNNEQFF.

This chain links TRBV19 with TRBJ1-5; D uncertain. V dropped 0 bases and J dropped 9 bases, with 9 bases sitting between them. Per the germline V gene, CDR1 is LNHDA and CDR2 is SQIVND (reference sequence). The CDR3 is made up of 13 amino acids. CDR3: CASSIDQRVPQHF. The CDR3 DNA reads as TGTGCCAGTAGTATAGACCAGAGGGTGCCCCAGCATTTT.

This clone was seen only a few times. V gene TRBV18 combines with J gene TRBJ2-4, with TRBD1 as a possible D gene (5 bases). Germline loops: CDR1 KGHSH, CDR2 LQKENI. V lost 6 bases and J 5 bases, leaving 11 bases between the germline ends. CDR3 length equals 13 residues. CDR3 in amino acids: CASSRGRENIQYF. The CDR3 DNA reads TGTGCCAGCTCCAGAGGCAGGGAAAACATTCAGTACTTC.

This clone was observed a few times. V gene TRBV11-2 combines with J gene TRBJ2-1, with 8 bases fitting TRBD2. The CDR3 runs 15 residues. The germline V gene encodes CDR1 SGHAT and CDR2 FQNNGV. V trimming: 3 bases; J trimming: 6 bases; junction bases outside the gene matches: 7. The CDR3 DNA sequence: TGTGCCAGCAGCTTGACGACGGGGGGGCTCAATGAGCAGTTCTTC. Translating it yields CASSLTTGGLNEQFF.

This rearrangement joins TRBV18 to TRBJ2-1, with unresolved D. Trimming cost V 0 bases and J 4 bases, with 4 bases left between them. The CDR3 spans 13 residues. Germline CDR1 and CDR2: KGHSH and LQKENI. Written as DNA, the CDR3 is TGTGCCAGCTCACCACCAGAGTACAATGAGCAGTTCTTC. It is translated as CASSPPEYNEQFF.

Remarks on this clone: This sample also contains other DNA sequences that code for the same CDR3. This sequence joins TRBV27 and TRBJ2-5; D is possibly TRBD1 or TRBD2 (5 bases each). V was clipped by 3 bases and J by 4 bases, with 12 bases between them. Germline CDR1 MNHEY, CDR2 SMNVEV (reference sequence). The CDR3 is made up of 14 amino acids. The CDR3 region is CASSFQGAGETQYF. CDR3 nucleotides: TGTGCCAGCAGTTTTCAAGGGGCGGGAGAGACCCAGTACTTC.

This clone was detected only a few times. The V call is TRBV11-2, the J call TRBJ1-4; D unresolved. The germline gives CDR1 SGHAT, CDR2 FQNNGV. V dropped 1 base and J dropped 2 bases, with 8 bases sitting between them. The CDR3 sequence is 15 residues long. The CDR3 nucleotides read TGTGCCAGCAGCTTAGGGACCAGGACTAATGAAAAACTGTTTTTT. Translation: CASSLGTRTNEKLFF.

The chain uses TRBV11-2 and TRBJ1-5; no clear D. The CDR3 is 13 amino acids. Germline loops: CDR1 SGHAT, CDR2 FQNNGV. V gave up 0 bases and J gave up 9 bases, with 9 bases separating them. CDR3 nucleotides: TGTGCCAGCAGCTTAGAGGCGGATCGGCCCCAGCATTTT. This gives the protein CASSLEADRPQHF.

The chain is built from TRBV18 and TRBJ1-5, with 7 bases matching TRBD1. The CDR3 loop spans 18 amino acids. CDR1 and CDR2 (germline): KGHSH, LQKENI. The V gene end was trimmed by 2 bases and the J gene end by 3 bases; junction bases not matched to a gene: 13. The CDR3 reads CASSPYWQGVWDNQPQHF. The CDR3 coding sequence is TGTGCCAGCTCACCATACTGGCAGGGGGTCTGGGACAATCAGCCCCAGCATTTT.

Comments on this clone: One end of the junction is discordant with germline, which a read error may explain. The rearrangement links TRBV27 to TRBJ1-5; D not resolved. CDR1 is MNHEY, CDR2 SMNVEV, per germline (reference sequence). CDR3 length equals 15 residues. The CDR3 bases are TGTGCCAGCAGTTTGGAACCCCAAGGTAATCAACCCCAGCATTTT. Translated: CASSLEPQGNQPQHF.